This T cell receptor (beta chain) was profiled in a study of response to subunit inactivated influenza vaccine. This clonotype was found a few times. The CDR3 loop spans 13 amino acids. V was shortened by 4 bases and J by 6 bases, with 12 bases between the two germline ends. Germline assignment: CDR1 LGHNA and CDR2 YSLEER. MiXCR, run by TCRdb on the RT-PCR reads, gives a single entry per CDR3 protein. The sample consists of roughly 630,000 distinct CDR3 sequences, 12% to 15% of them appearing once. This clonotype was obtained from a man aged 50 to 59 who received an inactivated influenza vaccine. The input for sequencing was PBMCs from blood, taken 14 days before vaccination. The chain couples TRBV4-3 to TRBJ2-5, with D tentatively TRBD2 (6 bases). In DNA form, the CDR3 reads TGCGCCAGCAGCCGGGACTTGGTGCAGACCCAGTACTTC. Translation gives CASSRDLVQTQYF.